A single sample is the source of the 28 T cell receptor beta chains below, sequenced in a study of cytomegalovirus exposure and HLA in healthy donors. Researchers ran the PCR with 60 Vbeta and 13 Jbeta primers. TCRdb's table, derived via immunoSEQ multiplex PCR, lists solely in-frame clones and lacks some. This table has some 170,000 clones, 65% to 85% appearing once. The specimen was PBMCs. These receptors originate from a woman between 25 and 40 years old in good health and CMV-seropositive.

The chain links TRBV5-1 to TRBJ2-3, with a tentative D call TRBD2 (5 bases). This CDR3 has 14 amino acids. CDR1 is SGHRS and CDR2 is YFSETQ in the germline V gene. V shed 2 bases and J shed 5 bases, with 12 bases lying between them. CDR3 bases: TGCGCCAGCAGCTTTACGGGGTTGGGAGATACGCAGTATTTT. This codes for CASSFTGLGDTQYF.

The chain employs TRBV6-1 and TRBJ2-5, with no clear D. Near its end, the DNA agrees better with TRBJ2-7, so the J call may be wrong. The germline V gene has CDR1 MNHNS and CDR2 SASEGT. CDR3 length: 14 amino acids. As DNA, the CDR3 is TGTGCCAGCAGTGAAATTGGAGATTCCTACGAGCAGTACTTC. It yields the protein CASSEIGDSYEQYF.

This clone was counted between two and nine times. The CDR3 protein is CAIRRGGSGTEAFF. The CDR3 DNA sequence: TGTGCCATCAGGAGGGGGGGGAGTGGGACTGAAGCTTTCTTT. The chain combines TRBV10-3 with TRBJ1-1, with D maybe TRBD1 (6 bases). V was shortened by 6 bases and J by 5 bases, with 16 bases between the two germline ends. Per germline, CDR1 ENHRY and CDR2 SYGVKD. The CDR3 length is 14 residues.

The J gene is TRBJ1-4, the V gene TRBV18; D possibly corresponds to TRBD1 (6 bases). The CDR3 totals 15 residues. Trimming pared 0 bases from V and 7 bases from J, leaving 12 bases between. The germline gives CDR1 KGHSH, CDR2 LQKENI. This chain's CDR3 is CASSPPGGGREKLFF. CDR3 bases: TGTGCCAGCTCACCACCTGGGGGGGGCCGTGAAAAACTGTTTTTT.

This clone occurred once. CDR3 region: CASSLGQASYEQYF. The DNA for the CDR3 is TGTGCCAGCAGTTTGGGACAGGCTTCCTACGAGCAGTACTTC. The rearrangement links TRBV28 to TRBJ2-7; 8 positions agree with TRBD1. Germline V lookup: CDR1 MDHEN, CDR2 SYDVKM. The CDR3 runs to 14 residues. V shed 3 bases, J shed 1 base, and the junction held 2 bases outside the gene matches.

The chain couples TRBV6-5 to TRBJ2-3; TRBD1 matches at 9 bases. CDR3 length: 14 amino acids. J lost 3 bases, V lost 6 bases, and 4 bases had no gene match. CDR1 is MNHEY, CDR2 SVGAGI, per germline. The CDR3 protein is CASSYRGPTDTQYF. The CDR3 DNA sequence: TGTGCCAGCAGCTACAGGGGGCCGACAGATACGCAGTATTTT.

V gene TRBV5-6 combines with J gene TRBJ2-7; D is possibly TRBD1 (6 bases). The CDR3 covers 13 residues. V was clipped by 6 bases and J by 5 bases, with 15 bases between them. Germline V gives CDR1 SGHDT, CDR2 YYEEEE. This CDR3 is CASMGPGANEQYF. The DNA for the CDR3 is TGTGCCAGCATGGGGCCAGGGGCGAACGAGCAGTACTTC.

The genes are TRBV5-1 and TRBJ2-3; unclear D gene. CDR1 SGHRS and CDR2 YFSETQ come from the germline V gene. The CDR3 has 14 amino acids. The germline V and J ends were trimmed by 2 bases and 4 bases, with 11 bases remaining between them. The DNA of the CDR3 is TGCGCCAGCAGCTTATCGCAGACTCCAGATACGCAGTATTTT. Amino acids: CASSLSQTPDTQYF.

J is TRBJ1-2 and V is TRBV5-6, with 8 nucleotides matching TRBD1. The CDR3 consists of 14 residues. The V segment lost 0 bases and the J segment 8 bases; nucleotides outside the gene matches: 6. Per germline, CDR1 SGHDT and CDR2 YYEEEE. The chain's CDR3 is CASSLVETGAGYTF. The CDR3 nucleotides read TGTGCCAGCAGCTTGGTGGAGACAGGGGCGGGCTACACCTTC.

This clone has only one observation. V and J are TRBV5-1 and TRBJ2-2; the D gene is possibly TRBD1 (6 bases). The germline V gene has CDR1 SGHRS and CDR2 YFSETQ. The CDR3 loop spans 14 amino acids. V lost 2 bases, J lost 5 bases, and 10 bases lay in between. CDR3 nucleotide sequence: TGCGCCAGCAGCTTTGGCAGGGGAACCGGGGAGCTGTTTTTT. Translating it yields CASSFGRGTGELFF.

The chain carries TRBV11-2 and TRBJ2-5, with D possibly being TRBD1 (6 bases). The germline gives CDR1 SGHAT, CDR2 FQNNGV. The CDR3 contains 13 residues. V dropped 6 bases and J dropped 4 bases, with 12 bases sitting between them. DNA for the CDR3: TGTGCCAGCAGTCCCAGGGGCGGAGAGACCCAGTACTTC. Its protein is CASSPRGGETQYF.

This chain links TRBV7-2 with TRBJ2-1; 12 nucleotides match TRBD2. The J segment lost 6 bases and the V segment lost 5 bases, leaving 14 bases of the junction unmatched. The CDR3 runs to 18 residues. In germline, CDR1 is SGHTA, CDR2 FQGNSA. The CDR3 DNA reads TGTGCCAGCAGCCCCAGGGTGGCTAGCGGGGGGGCCCCCAATGAGCAGTTCTTC. Translation gives CASSPRVASGGAPNEQFF.

This chain links TRBV7-3 with TRBJ2-2; TRBD1 aligns across 7 bases. The CDR3 totals 17 residues. V lost 4 bases to trimming and J lost 1 base; unmatched junction nucleotides: 9. Germline CDR1 SGHTA, CDR2 FQGTGA. In DNA, the CDR3 is TGTGCCAGCAGCTCCACTCCCAGGACAGGGAACACCGGGGAGCTGTTTTTT. Translated, it gives CASSSTPRTGNTGELFF.

V gene TRBV11-3 combines with J gene TRBJ2-1; possibly TRBD1 for D (6 bases). The CDR3 is 15 residues long. Germline assignment: CDR1 SGHNT and CDR2 YENEEA. V lost 5 bases, J lost 4 bases, and 15 bases lay in between. The CDR3 is CASSGGGRPYNEQFF. In DNA, the CDR3 is TGTGCCAGCAGCGGGGGCGGCAGGCCTTACAATGAGCAGTTCTTC. The variable domain in full, completed from reference TRBV11-3 and TRBJ2-1, reads EAGVVQSPRYKIIEKKQPVAFWCNPISGHNTLYWYLQNLGQGPELLIRYENEEAVDDSQLPKDRFSAERLKGVDSTLKIQPAELGDSAVYLCASSGGGRPYNEQFFGPGTRLTVL.

The rearrangement uses TRBV4-3 and TRBJ1-4, with a tentative D call TRBD1 (5 bases). CDR3 length equals 16 residues. Deletions cut 2 bases from V and 8 bases from J, with 18 bases between. The germline V gene encodes CDR1 LGHNA and CDR2 YSLEER. This CDR3 is CASSQSGGGVREKLFF. The CDR3 nucleotides read TGCGCCAGCAGCCAAAGTGGGGGGGGAGTAAGGGAAAAACTGTTTTTT.

This chain joins TRBV5-1 and TRBJ1-2; TRBD1 matches at 8 bases. The ends lost 4 bases at V and 3 bases at J; junction bases unmatched: 11. The CDR3 spans 16 residues. CDR1 and CDR2 (germline): SGHRS, YFSETQ. This chain's CDR3 is CASSLKTGGVDYGYTF. CDR3 in DNA: TGCGCCAGCAGCCTGAAAACAGGGGGAGTCGACTATGGCTACACCTTC.

This clone was seen more than once but under ten times. This chain connects TRBV19 to TRBJ2-3, with 8 bases matching TRBD2. This CDR3 contains 15 residues. Unmatched junction bases numbered 5, after V lost 6 bases and J lost 0 bases. CDR1 and CDR2 from the germline V gene are LNHDA and SQIVND (reference sequence). The CDR3, as DNA: TGTGCCAGTAGCTCAGCGGGGGAGAGCACAGATACGCAGTATTTT. It codes for CASSSAGESTDTQYF.

This sequence joins TRBV5-6 and TRBJ1-2; the D is unclear. This CDR3 spans 15 amino acids. The ends were cut back, 0 bases at V and 0 bases at J, with 9 bases in the middle. In germline, CDR1 is SGHDT, CDR2 YYEEEE. The CDR3: CASSLVGRPNYGYTF. The CDR3 nucleotides are TGTGCCAGCAGCTTGGTCGGCAGGCCTAACTATGGCTACACCTTC. Full variable domain (remainder filled in from reference TRBV5-6 and TRBJ1-2): DAGVTQSPTHLIKTRGQQVTLRCSPKSGHDTVSWYQQALGQGPQFIFQYYEEEERQRGNFPDRFSGHQFPNYSSELNVNALLLGDSALYLCASSLVGRPNYGYTFGSGTRLTVV.

With regard to this clone: The junction shows a germline mismatch at one end, possibly a read error. The V gene is TRBV4-3, the J gene TRBJ2-7; D might be TRBD1 (5 bases). Per germline, CDR1 LGHNA and CDR2 YSLEER. There are 14 residues in the CDR3. The CDR3: CASSQVAGSYGQYF. The CDR3 DNA follows: TGCGCCAGCAGCCAAGTGGCAGGGTCCTACGGGCAGTACTTC.

This chain uses TRBV9 with TRBJ1-3; D is perhaps TRBD1 (6 bases). Trimming left V 6 bases short and J 1 base short, with 29 bases between. Per the germline V gene, CDR1 is SGDLS and CDR2 is YYNGEE. The CDR3 has 20 residues. CDR3 DNA: TGTGCCAGCATCCCCCCTAAGTCCAGCAGGGGCAATTTATCTGGAAACACCATATATTTT. This gives the protein CASIPPKSSRGNLSGNTIYF.

Only one count was recorded for this clone. The genes are TRBV6-1 and TRBJ2-5, with 8 bases that match TRBD1. The CDR3 length is 14 residues. Germline V gene sequence: CDR1 MNHNS, CDR2 SASEGT. Trimming at V came to 3 bases and at J to 4 bases, leaving 4 bases not matched to a gene. The CDR3 loop is CASSDWTGTETQYF. CDR3 DNA sequence: TGTGCCAGCAGTGATTGGACAGGGACAGAGACCCAGTACTTC.

This chain connects TRBV2 to TRBJ2-1, with 10 positions matching TRBD1. This CDR3 is 15 amino acids long. V lost 7 bases and J lost 0; bases outside the gene matches: 3. The V gene's germline CDR1 is SNHLY and CDR2 FYNNEI. The CDR3 DNA follows: TGTGCCAGCACCCGGACAGGGGGCTCCTACAATGAGCAGTTCTTC. It yields the protein CASTRTGGSYNEQFF.

This chain connects TRBV5-6 to TRBJ2-2; 10 bases match TRBD1. The germline V gene encodes CDR1 SGHDT and CDR2 YYEEEE. The V gene end was trimmed by 3 bases and the J gene end by 4 bases; junction bases not matched to a gene: 3. The CDR3 sequence is 15 residues long. The CDR3 spells CASSSGTGVTGELFF. The CDR3 DNA reads as TGTGCCAGCAGCTCCGGGACAGGGGTCACCGGGGAGCTGTTTTTT.

This chain joins TRBV5-1 and TRBJ2-2; D is perhaps TRBD1 (5 bases). Germline V CDR1 and CDR2: SGHRS, YFSETQ. The CDR3 consists of 15 residues. The V end lost 0 bases, the J end lost 3 bases, and 9 bases lay between the germline ends. The chain's CDR3 is CASSLGQGYTGELFF. DNA of the CDR3: TGCGCCAGCAGCTTGGGGCAGGGATACACCGGGGAGCTGTTTTTT.

In nucleotides, the CDR3 is TGTGCCAGCAGCGCCGGGACAGGGGGAAATAGCAATCAGCCCCAGCATTTT. It specifies CASSAGTGGNSNQPQHF. The chain combines TRBV7-9 with TRBJ1-5; 11 bases map to TRBD1. There are 17 residues in the CDR3. The germline CDR1 and CDR2 sequences are SEHNR and FQNEAQ (reference sequence). The V gene end was trimmed by 5 bases and the J gene end by 0 bases; junction bases not matched to a gene: 6. The complete variable domain, with remaining parts taken from reference TRBV7-9 and TRBJ1-5, reads DTGVSQNPRHKITKRGQNVTFRCDPISEHNRLYWYRQTLGQGPEFLTYFQNEAQLEKSRLLSDRFSAERPKGSFSTLEIQRTEQGDSAMYLCASSAGTGGNSNQPQHFGDGTRLSIL.

V gene TRBV6-6 combines with J gene TRBJ2-7, with 7 bases lining up with TRBD1. CDR1 and CDR2 (germline): MNHNY, SVGAGI (reference sequence). Trimming cost V 2 bases and J 0 bases; bases outside gene matches: 4. The CDR3 has 15 residues. The CDR3 DNA reads TGTGCCAGCAGTTACGGGGACAGATTCTCCTACGAGCAGTACTTC. Its translation: CASSYGDRFSYEQYF.

This clone was picked up a small number of times. V is TRBV7-6 and J is TRBJ2-7; 11 positions match TRBD2. Germline trimming cut 5 bases from V and 7 bases from J; bases unmatched to any gene: 4. Per the germline V gene, CDR1 is SGHVS and CDR2 is FNYEAQ. CDR3 length equals 13 residues. Written as DNA, the CDR3 is TGTGCCAGCAGCCCGAGACTAGCGGGGGAGCAGTACTTC. Translation gives CASSPRLAGEQYF.

V is TRBV6-6 and J is TRBJ2-2; 9 bases match TRBD1. Trimming at V came to 5 bases and at J to 1 base, leaving 2 bases not matched to a gene. CDR3 size: 15 residues. Germline V gene lookup returns CDR1 MNHNY and CDR2 SVGAGI (reference sequence). CDR3 coding DNA: TGTGCCAGCAGTACGGGACAGGGGAACACCGGGGAGCTGTTTTTT. Encoded protein: CASSTGQGNTGELFF.